This T cell receptor (beta chain) was recovered during a study of shared clonotypes between healthy human individuals. Regarding the study as a whole: Non-shared clonotypes showed lower generation probabilities than clonotypes common to all four donors.

Clones were read by immunoSEQ multiplex PCR, and TCRdb kept only the in-frame ones, dropping some. In the table there are some 2,100,000 clones, 95% of which are singletons. This clone was picked up one time. No antigen is known for it. The germline CDR1 and CDR2 sequences are MNHEY and SVGAGI. The CDR3 covers 12 residues. V was pared by 6 bases and J by 6 bases, with 10 bases between. The rearrangement uses TRBV6-5 and TRBJ2-3, with D possibly being TRBD1 (5 bases). The receptor comes from a man aged 18 to 30 in good health. The sample taken for sequencing was naive CD4+ T cells sorted from blood. Described subset: CD45RA+ positively selected. The CDR3 nucleotides read TGTGCCAGCAGGGCTGCAGGGGATACGCAGTATTTT. Translation gives CASRAAGDTQYF.